This TCR beta chain was sequenced in a study of liver allograft versus peripheral blood T cells. Turning to the study itself: Graft-liver T cell receptor repertoires were compared against recipient peripheral blood repertoires. General study points: According to reports, the T cell receptor repertoires inside liver allografts differed from those in peripheral blood.

TCRdb independently ran MiXCR on the reads; one entry per CDR3 protein. The sample includes more than 2,500 distinct CDR3 sequences, 15% to 20% of them seen just once. Between the trimmed V and J ends, which lost 5 bases and 5 bases, there was a span of 11 bases. The CDR3 loop spans 13 amino acids. From germline, CDR1 is SEHNR and CDR2 FQNEAQ (reference sequence). About this clonotype: The target antigen is unknown.

The chain is built from TRBV7-9 and TRBJ2-3, with D possibly TRBD1 on 5 matching bases. The clonotype was recovered from a human patient who had a liver transplant. Some T cells may have come from the graft donor. CDR3 protein: CASSPQQEDTQYF. The CDR3 nucleotides read TGTGCCAGCAGCCCGCAACAGGAAGATACGCAGTATTTT. Full variable domain (remainder filled in from reference TRBV7-9 and TRBJ2-3): DTGVSQNPRHKITKRGQNVTFRCDPISEHNRLYWYRQTLGQGPEFLTYFQNEAQLEKSRLLSDRFSAERPKGSFSTLEIQRTEQGDSAMYLCASSPQQEDTQYFGPGTRLTVL.